These 16 T cell receptor beta chains came from one sample sequenced in a study of cytomegalovirus exposure and HLA in healthy donors. PCR was performed using 60 Vbeta and 13 Jbeta primers. Sequencing was performed with immunoSEQ multiplex PCR; in TCRdb, only in-frame clones are kept and a portion is missing. The sample records around 160,000 clones, about 80% being singletons. What was sequenced was PBMCs. The receptors were sampled from a man in his late teens or twenties in good health and CMV-seropositive.

This clone was seen a handful of times. The identical CDR3 is also encoded by other nucleotide sequences in the sample. The rearrangement joins TRBV18 to TRBJ2-3; D perhaps matches TRBD2 (5 bases). V lost 6 bases and J lost 13, with 17 bases in between. Germline-derived CDR1 and CDR2 are KGHSH and LQKENI. This CDR3 is 12 amino acids long. CDR3 DNA: TGTGCCAGCTCCAAGGGAGTCGCGGCCGAGTATTTT. Encoded protein: CASSKGVAAEYF.

The gene calls are TRBV28 and TRBJ2-3; 11 positions agree with TRBD1. Germline V gene data show CDR1 as MDHEN and CDR2 as SYDVKM. The CDR3 consists of 14 residues. J was trimmed by 3 bases and V by 10 bases; bases with no gene match: 6. CDR3 sequence: CATGRDRGTDTQYF. The CDR3 coding sequence is TGTGCCACGGGACGGGACAGGGGGACAGATACGCAGTATTTT.

The table lists this clone with a few counts. The V gene is TRBV29-1, the J gene TRBJ1-2, with 7 bases matching TRBD1. The V and J ends lost 0 bases and 8 bases, in that order; junction bases with no gene match: 9. CDR1 is SQVTM and CDR2 is ANQGSEA in the germline V gene. This CDR3 is built from 14 residues. This CDR3 reads CSVEEIYRGAGYTF. The CDR3 DNA reads TGCAGCGTTGAAGAGATCTACAGGGGAGCAGGCTACACCTTC.

This clone was picked up a small number of times. The chain combines TRBV29-1 with TRBJ1-2, with 8 bases identical to TRBD1. V trimming: 4 bases; J trimming: 2 bases; junction bases outside the gene matches: 12. The CDR3 spans 16 residues. Germline CDR1 and CDR2: SQVTM and ANQGSEA. The CDR3 loop reads CSVGEDRAAGNYGYTF. The CDR3 DNA sequence: TGCAGCGTTGGGGAGGACAGGGCTGCCGGAAACTATGGCTACACCTTC.

The gene calls are TRBV28 and TRBJ2-7, with TRBD1 matching over 8 bases. Looked up from germline, CDR1 is MDHEN and CDR2 is SYDVKM. The CDR3 is 16 residues long. V shed 1 base, J shed 5 bases, and the junction held 10 bases outside the gene matches. The chain's CDR3 is CASSLLFGQGSHEQYF. DNA for the CDR3: TGTGCCAGCAGTTTATTATTCGGACAGGGAAGCCACGAGCAGTACTTC.

The chain uses TRBV19 and TRBJ1-4, with 7 bases lining up with TRBD1. This CDR3 comprises 16 residues. J lost 4 bases, V lost 6 bases, and 11 bases had no gene match. Germline V lookup: CDR1 LNHDA, CDR2 SQIVND (reference sequence). This CDR3 is CASRRRDSLFNEKLFF. CDR3 DNA sequence: TGTGCCAGTAGACGCCGGGACAGCCTATTTAATGAAAAACTGTTTTTT.

This sequence joins TRBV7-6 and TRBJ1-5; the D is unclear. V lost 1 base, J lost 6 bases, and 13 bases lay in between. This CDR3 is built from 15 residues. The germline gives CDR1 SGHVS, CDR2 FNYEAQ. The CDR3 here is CASSLEPGEGQPQHF. The CDR3 region has the DNA TGTGCCAGCAGCTTAGAACCTGGGGAGGGTCAGCCCCAGCATTTT.

The chain couples TRBV19 to TRBJ2-2, with 9 bases lining up with TRBD1. This CDR3 region has 15 residues. The germline gives CDR1 LNHDA, CDR2 SQIVND (reference sequence). Germline trimming cut 8 bases from V and 5 bases from J; bases unmatched to any gene: 9. CDR3 bases: TGTGCCAGTTACACCGGGACAGGGTTTACCGGGGAGCTGTTTTTT. It yields the protein CASYTGTGFTGELFF.

The chain couples TRBV5-4 to TRBJ2-5, with D possibly being TRBD2 (6 bases). The V gene lost 1 base and the J gene lost 1 base, with 8 bases spanning the gap. CDR3 length: 14 amino acids. Looked up from germline, CDR1 is SGHNT and CDR2 is YYREEE (reference sequence). CDR3 protein: CASSLKGGQETQYF. The CDR3 DNA reads TGTGCCAGCAGCTTGAAGGGAGGCCAAGAGACCCAGTACTTC.

The J gene is TRBJ1-1, the V gene TRBV6-1; 10 nucleotides align to TRBD1. The CDR3 has 14 residues. J lost 4 bases, V lost 8 bases, and 7 bases had no gene match. Germline CDR1 MNHNS, CDR2 SASEGT. The CDR3: CASPGTGEGTEAFF. The CDR3 region has the DNA TGTGCCAGCCCCGGGACAGGGGAAGGCACTGAAGCTTTCTTT.

The V call is TRBV4-1, the J call TRBJ2-5; D not certain. Germline V gives CDR1 MGHRA, CDR2 YSYEKL. V lost 4 bases, J lost 5 bases, and 11 bases lay in between. CDR3 size: 13 residues. The CDR3 bases are TGCGCCAGCAGCCCCCTGTTTCAGGAGACCCAGTACTTC. This codes for CASSPLFQETQYF.

This chain uses TRBV5-1 with TRBJ2-5; 7 bases fit TRBD1. Germline V gene data show CDR1 as SGHRS and CDR2 as YFSETQ. Unmatched junction bases numbered 9, after V lost 4 bases and J lost 3 bases. This CDR3 comprises 15 residues. This CDR3 reads CASSLSGTAKETQYF. The CDR3 DNA reads TGCGCCAGCAGCCTATCCGGGACAGCGAAAGAGACCCAGTACTTC.

This clone was counted a few times. This chain joins TRBV29-1 and TRBJ1-1; D not certain. Trimming stripped 4 bases from V and 3 bases from J, with 3 bases between. Germline V lookup: CDR1 SQVTM, CDR2 ANQGSEA. This CDR3 region has 10 residues. In DNA, the CDR3 is TGCAGCGTTGTATACACTGAAGCTTTCTTT. Translation gives CSVVYTEAFF. Combining the CDR3 with reference TRBV29-1 and TRBJ1-1 gives the whole variable domain SAVISQKPSRDICQRGTSLTIQCQVDSQVTMMFWYRQQPGQSLTLIATANQGSEATYESGFVIDKFPISRPNLTFSTLTVSNMSPEDSSIYLCSVVYTEAFFGQGTRLTVV.

This clone appeared once. The chain carries TRBV10-1 and TRBJ2-7; possible D gene TRBD1, 6 bases. Trimming removed 8 bases at V and 2 bases at J, with 16 bases between. The CDR3 has 14 residues. Germline CDR1 and CDR2: WNHNN and SYGVQD (reference sequence). The chain's CDR3 is CASPPDGTTYEQYF. In nucleotides, the CDR3 is TGCGCCAGCCCACCGGACGGGACAACCTACGAGCAGTACTTC.

The V gene is TRBV21-1, the J gene TRBJ1-5. TRBV21-1 constitutes a pseudogene. This CDR3 contains 21 residues. The CDR3 sequence is CASSKGAGGLRGLAGNQPQHF. For the CDR3, the DNA is TGTGCCAGCAGCAAAGGAGCGGGAGGTCTAAGGGGGCTAGCGGGCAATCAGCCCCAGCATTTT.

The chain is built from TRBV7-9 and TRBJ1-1, with D possibly TRBD1 on 6 matching bases. Germline assignment: CDR1 SEHNR and CDR2 FQNEAQ (reference sequence). The V end was cut by 8 bases, the J end by 0 bases, with 13 bases between. This CDR3 spans 14 amino acids. The CDR3 spells CASRGRGLNTEAFF. The CDR3 DNA reads as TGTGCCAGCCGAGGCAGGGGACTGAACACTGAAGCTTTCTTT.